This is a list of T cell receptor beta chains from one sample in a study of CD8 T cells in Susac syndrome. TCRdb passed the immunoSEQ multiplex PCR reads through MiXCR, listing each CDR3 protein once. Altogether 110,000 or so distinct CDR3 sequences are present, roughly 94% being singletons, with the ten largest covering about 0.089%. The sample consisted of CD4+ T cells from PBMCs. The receptors derive from a human donor in good health. Each CDR3 is given with its conserved first and last residue. Fields, in order: D gene, V gene, CDR3 length, clone size, J gene, CDR3 protein, CDR3 DNA. D genes are given only for firm matches. Size values are once, few and many counts, or a class for expanded clones, and some rows have none.

d_gene: TRBD1
v_gene: TRBV29-1
len: 13
abundance: .
j_gene: TRBJ2-1
CDR3aa: CSVEDPSQGVGFF
CDR3nt: TGCAGCGTTGAAGATCCCAGTCAGGGGGTGGGGTTCTTC

d_gene: TRBD2
v_gene: TRBV5-1
len: 13
abundance: once
j_gene: TRBJ2-7
CDR3aa: CASSVGQAGEQYF
CDR3nt: TGCGCCAGCAGCGTGGGGCAAGCGGGAGAGCAGTACTTC

d_gene: TRBD1
v_gene: TRBV7-2
len: 16
abundance: .
j_gene: TRBJ2-3
CDR3aa: CASSLAADRGTDTQYF
CDR3nt: TGTGCCAGCAGCCTCGCGGCGGACAGGGGCACAGATACGCAGTATTTT

d_gene: TRBD1
v_gene: TRBV18
len: 15
abundance: once
j_gene: TRBJ1-2
CDR3aa: CASSAGQGINYGYTF
CDR3nt: TGTGCCAGCTCCGCGGGACAGGGGATTAACTATGGCTACACCTTC

d_gene: TRBD2
v_gene: TRBV25-1
len: 15
abundance: .
j_gene: TRBJ2-7
CDR3aa: CASSNAGRGGYEQYF
CDR3nt: TGTGCCAGCAGCAACGCGGGGAGGGGTGGGTACGAGCAGTACTTC

d_gene: .
v_gene: TRBV5-6
len: 14
abundance: .
j_gene: TRBJ2-2
CDR3aa: CASSLARLTGELFF
CDR3nt: TGTGCCAGCAGCTTGGCCAGGTTAACCGGGGAGCTGTTTTTT

d_gene: .
v_gene: TRBV19
len: 11
abundance: .
j_gene: TRBJ2-2
CDR3aa: CAGRVDGELFF
CDR3nt: TGTGCCGGCAGGGTAGACGGGGAGCTGTTTTTT

d_gene: TRBD1
v_gene: TRBV29-1
len: 13
abundance: .
j_gene: TRBJ1-1
CDR3aa: CSVGQGGSTEAFF
CDR3nt: TGCAGCGTTGGACAGGGCGGGAGCACTGAAGCTTTCTTT

d_gene: .
v_gene: TRBV18
len: 14
abundance: .
j_gene: TRBJ2-3
CDR3aa: CASSPPATKDTQYF
CDR3nt: TGTGCCAGCTCACCACCCGCGACTAAGGATACGCAGTATTTT

d_gene: .
v_gene: TRBV2
len: 15
abundance: .
j_gene: TRBJ1-1
CDR3aa: CASTLAGAWDTEAFF
CDR3nt: TGTGCCAGCACGCTGGCAGGAGCCTGGGACACTGAAGCTTTCTTT

d_gene: TRBD1
v_gene: TRBV27
len: 16
abundance: once
j_gene: TRBJ2-3
CDR3aa: CANSLFSGGGTDTQYF
CDR3nt: TGTGCCAACAGTTTATTCTCAGGGGGCGGCACAGATACGCAGTATTTT

d_gene: .
v_gene: TRBV12-3/TRBV12-4
len: 15
abundance: .
j_gene: TRBJ1-5
CDR3aa: CASSFTRGSNQPQHF
CDR3nt: TGTGCCAGCAGCTTCACCAGGGGTAGCAATCAGCCCCAGCATTTT

d_gene: TRBD2
v_gene: TRBV29-1
len: 14
abundance: once
j_gene: TRBJ2-1
CDR3aa: CSVASGGSYNEQFF
CDR3nt: TGCAGCGTAGCAAGCGGGGGCTCCTACAATGAGCAGTTCTTC

d_gene: TRBD2
v_gene: TRBV6-1
len: 14
abundance: once
j_gene: TRBJ2-5
CDR3aa: CASSVSSGRETQYF
CDR3nt: TGTGCCAGCTCCGTTTCTAGCGGGAGAGAGACCCAGTACTTC

d_gene: .
v_gene: TRBV6-5
len: 12
abundance: few
j_gene: TRBJ2-3
CDR3aa: CASRDFTDTQYF
CDR3nt: TGTGCCAGCAGGGATTTCACAGATACGCAGTATTTT

d_gene: .
v_gene: TRBV29-1
len: 16
abundance: .
j_gene: TRBJ1-1
CDR3aa: CSVRTLRQTANTEAFF
CDR3nt: TGCAGCGTCAGAACCCTGAGGCAGACCGCGAACACTGAAGCTTTCTTT

d_gene: TRBD2
v_gene: TRBV5-1
len: 17
abundance: .
j_gene: TRBJ2-1
CDR3aa: CASSSGTSVFSYNEQFF
CDR3nt: TGCGCCAGCAGCTCAGGGACTAGCGTATTCTCCTACAATGAGCAGTTCTTC

d_gene: .
v_gene: TRBV6-5
len: 14
abundance: .
j_gene: TRBJ2-5
CDR3aa: CASSSREGLETQYF
CDR3nt: TGTGCCAGCAGTTCCCGAGAGGGCTTGGAGACCCAGTACTTC

d_gene: .
v_gene: TRBV2
len: 14
abundance: .
j_gene: TRBJ1-1
CDR3aa: CASNEPVMNTEAFF
CDR3nt: TGTGCCAGCAATGAACCCGTCATGAACACTGAAGCTTTCTTT

d_gene: TRBD1
v_gene: TRBV2
len: 15
abundance: .
j_gene: TRBJ2-7
CDR3aa: CASREVGQGVYEQYF
CDR3nt: TGTGCCAGCAGAGAAGTGGGACAGGGGGTCTACGAGCAGTACTTC

d_gene: .
v_gene: TRBV19
len: 15
abundance: .
j_gene: TRBJ1-5
CDR3aa: CASSTRGQGNQPQHF
CDR3nt: TGTGCCAGTAGTACCCGAGGCCAGGGCAATCAGCCCCAGCATTTT

d_gene: TRBD1
v_gene: TRBV6-5
len: 17
abundance: .
j_gene: TRBJ1-1
CDR3aa: CASSYPPGTGGFTEAFF
CDR3nt: TGTGCCAGCAGTTACCCGCCCGGGACAGGGGGTTTCACTGAAGCTTTCTTT

d_gene: .
v_gene: TRBV12-3/TRBV12-4
len: 16
abundance: .
j_gene: TRBJ2-2
CDR3aa: CASSPARGSNTGELFF
CDR3nt: TGTGCCAGCAGTCCCGCTAGGGGCTCAAACACCGGGGAGCTGTTTTTT

d_gene: TRBD1
v_gene: TRBV2
len: 14
abundance: .
j_gene: TRBJ2-7
CDR3aa: CASKNDRGPREQYF
CDR3nt: TGTGCCAGCAAGAACGACAGGGGGCCCCGCGAGCAGTACTTC

d_gene: .
v_gene: TRBV9
len: 13
abundance: .
j_gene: TRBJ2-1
CDR3aa: CASSQQGHGEQFF
CDR3nt: TGTGCCAGCAGCCAACAGGGACATGGGGAGCAGTTCTTC

d_gene: .
v_gene: TRBV3-1
len: 14
abundance: .
j_gene: TRBJ1-2
CDR3aa: CASSQDWSGRGYTF
CDR3nt: TGTGCCAGCAGCCAAGACTGGTCTGGGCGCGGCTACACCTTC

d_gene: .
v_gene: TRBV7-9
len: 16
abundance: .
j_gene: TRBJ2-1
CDR3aa: CASSLGGAGKYNEQFF
CDR3nt: TGTGCCAGCAGCTTAGGCGGGGCGGGGAAGTACAATGAGCAGTTCTTC

d_gene: .
v_gene: TRBV19
len: 13
abundance: .
j_gene: TRBJ1-1
CDR3aa: CASSPRDITEAFF
CDR3nt: TGTGCCAGTAGTCCCAGGGACATCACTGAAGCTTTCTTT

d_gene: TRBD2
v_gene: TRBV20-1
len: 15
abundance: .
j_gene: TRBJ2-1
CDR3aa: CSARGGLAGGEGQFF
CDR3nt: TGCAGTGCTAGAGGGGGACTAGCGGGAGGGGAGGGGCAGTTCTTC

d_gene: .
v_gene: TRBV6-6
len: 14
abundance: .
j_gene: TRBJ1-5
CDR3aa: CASSYREENQPQHF
CDR3nt: TGTGCCAGCAGCTACCGCGAGGAGAATCAGCCCCAGCATTTT

d_gene: .
v_gene: TRBV29-1
len: 16
abundance: .
j_gene: TRBJ1-1
CDR3aa: CSVQNHRASLNTEAFF
CDR3nt: TGCAGCGTACAAAACCACCGGGCCTCATTGAACACTGAAGCTTTCTTT

d_gene: TRBD1
v_gene: TRBV7-2
len: 15
abundance: .
j_gene: TRBJ2-7
CDR3aa: CASSSPGTGNYEQYF
CDR3nt: TGTGCCAGCAGCTCGCCCGGGACAGGCAACTACGAGCAGTACTTC

d_gene: .
v_gene: TRBV19
len: 15
abundance: .
j_gene: TRBJ2-7
CDR3aa: CASSRTALPDYEQYF
CDR3nt: TGTGCCAGTAGTCGTACAGCTCTACCCGACTACGAGCAGTACTTC

d_gene: TRBD2
v_gene: TRBV7-2
len: 16
abundance: .
j_gene: TRBJ2-7
CDR3aa: CASSYSGTSGSYEQYF
CDR3nt: TGTGCCAGCAGTTACTCCGGGACTAGCGGGAGTTACGAGCAGTACTTC

d_gene: .
v_gene: TRBV4-1
len: 17
abundance: .
j_gene: TRBJ2-6
CDR3aa: CASSQVGTRSGANVLTF
CDR3nt: TGCGCCAGCAGCCAAGTAGGTACTCGGTCCGGGGCCAACGTCCTGACTTTC

d_gene: .
v_gene: TRBV25-1
len: 11
abundance: .
j_gene: TRBJ2-7
CDR3aa: CASNDLGEQYF
CDR3nt: TGTGCCAGCAACGATCTAGGGGAGCAGTACTTC

d_gene: .
v_gene: TRBV3-1
len: 14
abundance: .
j_gene: TRBJ2-3
CDR3aa: CASSQTRDGDTQYF
CDR3nt: TGTGCCAGCAGCCAAACTAGGGACGGAGATACGCAGTATTTT

d_gene: .
v_gene: TRBV19
len: 14
abundance: .
j_gene: TRBJ1-5
CDR3aa: CASSTPSRTQPQHF
CDR3nt: TGTGCCAGTAGTACCCCGTCTCGGACTCAGCCCCAGCATTTT

d_gene: TRBD2
v_gene: TRBV10-3
len: 17
abundance: .
j_gene: TRBJ2-7
CDR3aa: CAISAQHASGHSYEQYF
CDR3nt: TGTGCCATCAGCGCCCAGCACGCTAGCGGGCACTCCTACGAGCAGTACTTC

d_gene: .
v_gene: TRBV2
len: 16
abundance: .
j_gene: TRBJ1-3
CDR3aa: CASSVGGGTSGNTIYF
CDR3nt: TGTGCCAGCAGTGTCGGGGGAGGTACCTCTGGAAACACCATATATTTT

d_gene: TRBD1
v_gene: TRBV3-1
len: 15
abundance: .
j_gene: TRBJ1-4
CDR3aa: CASSQDTGVYEKLFF
CDR3nt: TGTGCCAGCAGCCAAGATACAGGGGTCTACGAAAAACTGTTTTTT

d_gene: .
v_gene: TRBV12-3/TRBV12-4
len: 14
abundance: few
j_gene: TRBJ1-1
CDR3aa: CASSLVLGGTEAFF
CDR3nt: TGTGCCAGCAGTTTAGTGTTAGGGGGCACTGAAGCTTTCTTT

d_gene: .
v_gene: TRBV12-3/TRBV12-4
len: 13
abundance: .
j_gene: TRBJ2-1
CDR3aa: CASSLGTANEQFF
CDR3nt: TGTGCCAGCAGCCTAGGAACGGCCAATGAGCAGTTCTTC

d_gene: TRBD2
v_gene: TRBV7-6
len: 15
abundance: .
j_gene: TRBJ2-1
CDR3aa: CASSSPVGRAAEQFF
CDR3nt: TGTGCCAGCAGCTCCCCCGTCGGGAGGGCCGCTGAGCAGTTCTTC

d_gene: .
v_gene: TRBV5-1
len: 14
abundance: .
j_gene: TRBJ2-3
CDR3aa: CASSLAGWADTQYF
CDR3nt: TGCGCCAGCAGCTTGGCCGGTTGGGCAGATACGCAGTATTTT

d_gene: TRBD1
v_gene: TRBV30
len: 15
abundance: .
j_gene: TRBJ1-5
CDR3aa: CAWGPQGAIGQPQHF
CDR3nt: TGTGCCTGGGGACCACAGGGGGCGATAGGACAGCCCCAGCATTTT

d_gene: .
v_gene: TRBV30
len: 12
abundance: .
j_gene: TRBJ2-3
CDR3aa: CAWSVRQNTQYF
CDR3nt: TGTGCCTGGAGTGTACGCCAGAATACGCAGTATTTT

d_gene: .
v_gene: TRBV12-3/TRBV12-4
len: 10
abundance: .
j_gene: TRBJ2-4
CDR3aa: CATRGNIQYF
CDR3nt: TGTGCCACCCGGGGGAACATTCAGTACTTC

d_gene: .
v_gene: TRBV7-9
len: 13
abundance: .
j_gene: TRBJ2-1
CDR3aa: CASSRSGSDEQFF
CDR3nt: TGTGCCAGCAGCCGTTCGGGGAGCGATGAGCAGTTCTTC

d_gene: .
v_gene: TRBV10-3
len: 16
abundance: .
j_gene: TRBJ2-7
CDR3aa: CAISESTALKGYEQYF
CDR3nt: TGTGCCATCAGTGAGTCGACGGCGTTAAAGGGCTACGAGCAGTACTTC

d_gene: TRBD1
v_gene: TRBV19
len: 14
abundance: .
j_gene: TRBJ1-5
CDR3aa: CASSKGQGNQPQHF
CDR3nt: TGTGCCAGTAGTAAAGGACAGGGAAATCAGCCCCAGCATTTT

d_gene: TRBD1
v_gene: TRBV19
len: 19
abundance: once
j_gene: TRBJ2-1
CDR3aa: CASSDPSGTGPHLYNEQFF
CDR3nt: TGTGCCAGTAGTGACCCGTCCGGGACAGGGCCTCACCTATACAATGAGCAGTTCTTC

d_gene: .
v_gene: TRBV5-1
len: 20
abundance: .
j_gene: TRBJ2-2
CDR3aa: CASSLAGMGSSLTHTGELFF
CDR3nt: TGCGCCAGCAGCTTGGCCGGCATGGGATCCTCCCTTACTCATACCGGGGAGCTGTTTTTT

d_gene: .
v_gene: TRBV6-1
len: 15
abundance: .
j_gene: TRBJ1-1
CDR3aa: CASSEPNVGWTEAFF
CDR3nt: TGTGCCAGCAGTGAGCCCAACGTTGGGTGGACTGAAGCTTTCTTT

d_gene: .
v_gene: TRBV12-3/TRBV12-4
len: 13
abundance: .
j_gene: TRBJ1-1
CDR3aa: CASSYDLNTEAFF
CDR3nt: TGTGCCAGCAGCTACGATTTGAACACTGAAGCTTTCTTT